This T cell receptor (delta chain) was retrieved from a study of Vδ1+ human thymocytes. This clone was seen many times. Its antigen is as yet unknown. Extracted RNA was reverse transcribed into cDNA. CDR3 amplicons came from multiplex PCR with pooled V-gene forward and constant-region reverse primers. TCRdb reprocessed the multiplex PCR reads using CATT. The table includes roughly 76,000 delta-chain clones, roughly a third detected once. Notes on the study in general: Highly polyclonal TRG and TRD repertoires with Gaussian CDR3 length distributions appeared in thymus.

After alphabeta T cell depletion, CD3+ Vdelta1+ Vdelta2- thymocytes were sorted. This CDR3 has 15 amino acids. Germline CDR1 is GEAIGNYY and CDR2 is EKD. Trimming removed 7 bases from V and 1 base from J, with 18 bases in between. Material: Vdelta1+ gamma-delta thymocytes from the thymus. Subset indicated: FACS-sorted CD3+ TCRalphabeta- TCRVdelta1+ TCRVdelta2- thymocytes. This sequence joins TRDV2 and TRDJ1; a weak D match, TRDD2 (5 bases). This clonotype was sampled from a boy under two years old who had congenital heart surgery. The CDR3, as DNA: TGTGCCTGGGATCCCTACCTGCTCTTCACCGATAAACTCATCTTT. It encodes CAWDPYLLFTDKLIF.